This is a list of T cell receptor beta chains from one sample in a study of vaccination effects on CD4 cells after COVID-19. The data were produced by immunoSEQ multiplex PCR, yet TCRdb's version contains in-frame clones alone and is incomplete. The sample lists about 41,000 clones, over 75% occurring once. Antigens for these TCRs are unknown. The source material was CD4+ T cells from PBMCs cultured with HCoV-NL63 spike peptides, sampled before COVID-19 vaccination. The receptors derive from a human donor who received a COVID-19 vaccine. The CDR3 runs from the conserved cysteine through the conserved F or W. The D gene is left open where the match is weak. The size entry is marked missing in some rows and otherwise reads once, few, many or a size class.

V: TRBV11-1
size: once
J: TRBJ2-3
D: -
DNA: TGTGCCAGCAGCGCGGAGGGGACAGATACGCAGTATTTT
CDR3: CASSAEGTDTQYF

V: TRBV2
size: -
J: TRBJ2-4
D: -
DNA: TGTGCCAGCGGGGAGGAGAGACTAGCCAAAAACATTCAGTACTTC
CDR3: CASGEERLAKNIQYF

V: TRBV5-4
size: few
J: TRBJ2-1
D: TRBD2
DNA: TGTGCCAGCAGCCCCGGAGGTTCTAGCGGGGGGGAGCAGTTCTTC
CDR3: CASSPGGSSGGEQFF

V: TRBV2
size: -
J: TRBJ1-1
D: -
DNA: TGTGCCAGCAGTCCGGATGAAGGGAGGATCACTGAAGCTTTCTTT
CDR3: CASSPDEGRITEAFF

V: TRBV6-2/TRBV6-3
size: -
J: TRBJ2-5
D: -
DNA: TGTGCCAGCAGTTACCCAGGGGAGACCCAGTACTTC
CDR3: CASSYPGETQYF

V: TRBV4-2
size: -
J: TRBJ1-2
D: -
DNA: TGTGCCAGCAGCCAAGAAAGAGGACATTGGAATGGCTACACCTTC
CDR3: CASSQERGHWNGYTF

V: TRBV10-3
size: -
J: TRBJ1-6
D: TRBD1
DNA: TGTGCCATCAGTGAGTTAGCAGGGGGCGATTCACCCCTCCACTTT
CDR3: CAISELAGGDSPLHF

V: TRBV7-9
size: few
J: TRBJ1-1
D: TRBD1
DNA: TGTGCCAGCAGCCCGAGGGACAGGGAGGACACTGAAGCTTTCTTT
CDR3: CASSPRDREDTEAFF

V: TRBV6-5
size: -
J: TRBJ1-4
D: -
DNA: TGTGCCAGCCGAGACAGCTATAATGAAAAACTGTTTTTT
CDR3: CASRDSYNEKLFF

V: TRBV7-2
size: -
J: TRBJ1-1
D: -
DNA: TGTGCCAGCAGCCCCCGTAAGGGTAACACTGAAGCTTTCTTT
CDR3: CASSPRKGNTEAFF

V: TRBV18
size: -
J: TRBJ1-4
D: -
DNA: TGTGCCAGCTCACCCGGGGGCGGGGGGGCTGGTGAAAAACTGTTTTTT
CDR3: CASSPGGGGAGEKLFF

V: TRBV7-3
size: -
J: TRBJ2-5
D: TRBD1
DNA: TGTGCCAGCAGCCCGGGACAGGGGTCGAAGACCCAGTACTTC
CDR3: CASSPGQGSKTQYF

V: TRBV11-1
size: few
J: TRBJ1-3
D: -
DNA: TGTGCCAGCAGAAATGGGACGGCTGGAAACACCATATATTTT
CDR3: CASRNGTAGNTIYF

V: TRBV7-9
size: -
J: TRBJ1-3
D: -
DNA: TGTGCCACGGACTCAGGTGGAAACACCATATATTTT
CDR3: CATDSGGNTIYF

V: TRBV15
size: -
J: TRBJ2-5
D: -
DNA: TGTGCCACCAGCGTCCGATACCAAGAGACCCAGTACTTC
CDR3: CATSVRYQETQYF

V: TRBV2
size: once
J: TRBJ2-3
D: TRBD1
DNA: TGTGCCAGCGGTCGGGGACAGCTTTACACAGATACGCAGTATTTT
CDR3: CASGRGQLYTDTQYF

V: TRBV4-3
size: -
J: TRBJ2-1
D: TRBD2
DNA: TGCGCCAGCAGCCAAGAAGGAAAGGGTCGTAGCGGGGGAATGGGCCATGAGCAGTTCTTC
CDR3: CASSQEGKGRSGGMGHEQFF

V: TRBV5-1
size: -
J: TRBJ2-2
D: TRBD1
DNA: TGCGCCAGCAGCAAACTACAGGGGAGGAACACCGGGGAGCTGTTTTTT
CDR3: CASSKLQGRNTGELFF

V: TRBV9
size: once
J: TRBJ2-1
D: -
DNA: TGTGCCAGCAGCGAACTGGGGGGCTCCTACAATGAGCAGTTCTTC
CDR3: CASSELGGSYNEQFF

V: TRBV24-1
size: -
J: TRBJ2-2
D: -
DNA: TGTGCCACCAGTGATCGAGGGGGACAGAACACCGGGGAGCTGTTTTTT
CDR3: CATSDRGGQNTGELFF

V: TRBV7-2
size: once
J: TRBJ1-3
D: TRBD1
DNA: TGTGCCAGCAGCTTAGAAAGGGTTGCGGACAGGGGTTCTGGAAACACCATATATTTT
CDR3: CASSLERVADRGSGNTIYF

V: TRBV24-1
size: few
J: TRBJ1-2
D: TRBD1
DNA: TGTGCCACCAGCCCTGGGGGAACACAGGGGAACTATGGCTACACCTTC
CDR3: CATSPGGTQGNYGYTF

V: TRBV5-1
size: -
J: TRBJ1-2
D: -
DNA: TGCGCCAGCAGCGTCGCAGGGGAAGCCTATGGCTACACCTTC
CDR3: CASSVAGEAYGYTF

V: TRBV29-1
size: few
J: TRBJ1-4
D: -
DNA: TGCAGCGTTGTGCTTGAGGGCGCGGGGGCACTGTTTTTT
CDR3: CSVVLEGAGALFF

V: TRBV10-1
size: -
J: TRBJ1-1
D: -
DNA: TGCGCCAGCAGTGATACAGGTGGAGTTCTCAGGAACACTGAAGCTTTCTTT
CDR3: CASSDTGGVLRNTEAFF

V: TRBV3-1/TRBV3-2
size: -
J: TRBJ2-3
D: TRBD1
DNA: TGTGCCAGCAGCCCCGACAGGGTTAGGACAGATACGCAGTATTTT
CDR3: CASSPDRVRTDTQYF

V: TRBV28
size: few
J: TRBJ2-1
D: -
DNA: TGTGCCAGCACAGACGGGGGCCGGGGTGAGCAGTTCTTC
CDR3: CASTDGGRGEQFF

V: TRBV2
size: -
J: TRBJ1-1
D: TRBD1
DNA: TGTGCCACCACAGGGGAAGTTGAAGCTTTCTTT
CDR3: CATTGEVEAFF

V: TRBV19
size: -
J: TRBJ1-1
D: -
DNA: TGTGCCAGTAGTGGGACCCTGGGACGGACGAACACTGAAGCTTTCTTT
CDR3: CASSGTLGRTNTEAFF

V: TRBV2
size: -
J: TRBJ2-5
D: -
DNA: TGTGCCAGCAATTACCGTGAGGAGACCCAGTACTTC
CDR3: CASNYREETQYF

V: TRBV6-2/TRBV6-3
size: -
J: TRBJ2-1
D: TRBD2
DNA: TGTGCCAGCAGTCCATACCTAGCGGGGGGGCCACAAAGCTCCTACAATGAGCAGTTCTTC
CDR3: CASSPYLAGGPQSSYNEQFF

V: TRBV20-1
size: -
J: TRBJ2-5
D: -
DNA: TGCAGTGCCGAGAGGGAGACCCAGTACTTC
CDR3: CSAERETQYF

V: TRBV6-5
size: -
J: TRBJ1-4
D: TRBD1
DNA: TGTGCCAGCAGTTCAGGGGGGGGTGAAAAACTGTTTTTT
CDR3: CASSSGGGEKLFF

V: TRBV3-1/TRBV3-2
size: -
J: TRBJ1-5
D: TRBD1
DNA: TGTGCCAGCAGCCGGACAGGGGAGGATCAGCCCCAGCATTTT
CDR3: CASSRTGEDQPQHF

V: TRBV27
size: -
J: TRBJ1-1
D: -
DNA: TGTGCCAGCAGTTTATCCGCAATTAGGACAGATAAATACGAAGCTTTCTTT
CDR3: CASSLSAIRTDKYEAFF

V: TRBV6-1
size: -
J: TRBJ1-2
D: -
DNA: TGTGCCAGCAGTGATGGGGGACTGTTTAACTATGGCTACACCTTC
CDR3: CASSDGGLFNYGYTF